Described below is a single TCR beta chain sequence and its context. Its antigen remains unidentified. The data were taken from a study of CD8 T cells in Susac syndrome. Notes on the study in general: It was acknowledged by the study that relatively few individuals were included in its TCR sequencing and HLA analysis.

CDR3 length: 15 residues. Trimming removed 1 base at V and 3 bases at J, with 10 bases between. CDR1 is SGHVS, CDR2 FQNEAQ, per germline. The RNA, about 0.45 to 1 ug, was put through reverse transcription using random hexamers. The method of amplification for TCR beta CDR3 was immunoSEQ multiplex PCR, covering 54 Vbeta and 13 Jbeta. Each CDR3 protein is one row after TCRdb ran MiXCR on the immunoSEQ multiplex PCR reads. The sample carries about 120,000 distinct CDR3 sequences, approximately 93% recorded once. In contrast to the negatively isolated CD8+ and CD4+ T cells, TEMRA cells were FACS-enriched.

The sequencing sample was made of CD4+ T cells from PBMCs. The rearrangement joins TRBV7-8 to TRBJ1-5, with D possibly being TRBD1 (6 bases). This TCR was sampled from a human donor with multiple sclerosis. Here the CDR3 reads CASSLGGQFNQPQHF. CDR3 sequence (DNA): TGTGCCAGCAGCTTAGGGGGACAATTCAATCAGCCCCAGCATTTT.